One and the same sample provided the 27 T cell receptor beta chains below, sequenced in a study of cytomegalovirus exposure and HLA in healthy donors. Primers included in the PCR were 60 Vbeta and 13 Jbeta primers. Clones were sequenced by immunoSEQ multiplex PCR, and TCRdb holds only the in-frame ones, with some missing. The repertoire holds 100,000 to 150,000 clones, with around 76% as singletons. Sequencing was carried out using PBMCs. The source is a male donor in good health and CMV-seronegative.

This chain joins TRBV7-3 and TRBJ2-1; a weak D match, TRBD2 (7 bases). Germline CDR1 reads SGHTA; CDR2 reads FQGTGA. The CDR3 contains 15 residues. Between the trimmed V and J ends, which lost 5 bases and 5 bases, there was a span of 16 bases. CDR3 DNA: TGTGCCAGCAGCCCCAGGGGCGGGAGACACAATGAGCAGTTCTTC. Protein sequence: CASSPRGGRHNEQFF.

This sequence joins TRBV11-1 and TRBJ2-7; no definite D call. The CDR3 is 11 amino acids. CDR1 is SGHAT and CDR2 is FQDESV in the germline V gene (reference sequence). V was trimmed by 6 bases and J by 5 bases, leaving 8 bases between them. The CDR3 loop is CASSLADEQYF. In DNA form, the CDR3 reads TGTGCCAGCAGTTTGGCAGACGAGCAGTACTTC.

The genes are TRBV15 and TRBJ2-4; no clear D gene. From germline, CDR1 is LNHNV and CDR2 YYDKDF (reference sequence). The V end was cut by 0 bases, the J end by 6 bases, with 6 bases between. The CDR3 has 13 amino acids. DNA for the CDR3: TGTGCCACCAGCAGAGATTCCAGAAACATTCAGTACTTC. Protein product: CATSRDSRNIQYF.

This clone was seen a handful of times. The chain links TRBV28 to TRBJ1-5, with 7 positions matching TRBD1. Germline assignment: CDR1 MDHEN and CDR2 SYDVKM. After removal of 2 bases from V and 5 bases from J, the junction contained 0 bases not matched to a gene. The CDR3 is made up of 13 amino acids. The CDR3, as DNA: TGTGCCAGCAGTTTAACAGGGGATCAGCCCCAGCATTTT. Amino acid sequence: CASSLTGDQPQHF.

The gene calls are TRBV7-8 and TRBJ2-7, with 12 bases lining up with TRBD2. The CDR3 is 17 residues long. Trimming cost V 5 bases and J 0 bases; bases outside gene matches: 8. Germline-derived CDR1 and CDR2 are SGHVS and FQNEAQ. CDR3: CASSMTSGSLFSYEQYF. As DNA, the CDR3 is TGTGCCAGCAGCATGACTAGCGGGAGCTTGTTCTCCTACGAGCAGTACTTC.

This clone was seen just once. This chain uses TRBV5-4 with TRBJ2-7, with TRBD2 as a possible D gene (6 bases). Between the trimmed V and J ends, which lost 2 bases and 5 bases, there was a span of 11 bases. This CDR3 is 13 amino acids long. Germline lookup yields CDR1 SGHNT and CDR2 YYREEE (reference sequence). CDR3 DNA: TGTGCCAGCAGCTTACGGGGGACCCACGAGCAGTACTTC. Its protein product is CASSLRGTHEQYF.

The gene calls are TRBV28 and TRBJ1-5; D not certain. CDR1 is MDHEN, CDR2 SYDVKM, per germline. CDR3 length equals 15 residues. Trimming left V 7 bases short and J 3 bases short, with 16 bases between. The CDR3 region is CASIRRVEVNQPQHF. CDR3 DNA: TGTGCCAGCATTCGGCGGGTGGAGGTCAATCAGCCCCAGCATTTT.

This clone appeared a single time. The rearrangement joins TRBV28 to TRBJ2-3; the D gene is possibly TRBD1 (6 bases). Trimming pared 5 bases from V and 0 bases from J, leaving 15 bases between. CDR1 is MDHEN and CDR2 is SYDVKM in the germline V gene. The CDR3 length is 16 residues. CDR3 in DNA: TGTGCCAGCAGTCCCCCCAGGGGCCTCAGCACAGATACGCAGTATTTT. Amino acid sequence: CASSPPRGLSTDTQYF.

This chain uses TRBV5-1 with TRBJ2-1, with a tentative D call TRBD1 (5 bases). The germline V gene has CDR1 SGHRS and CDR2 YFSETQ. The CDR3 is 14 amino acids. The V gene lost 4 bases and the J gene lost 10 bases, with 18 bases spanning the gap. CDR3: CASSPDTVKGEQFF. The CDR3 nucleotides read TGCGCCAGCAGCCCGGACACCGTAAAAGGGGAGCAGTTCTTC.

The V call is TRBV5-1, the J call TRBJ1-4, with 7 positions matching TRBD1. The germline CDR1 and CDR2 sequences are SGHRS and YFSETQ. CDR3 length equals 15 residues. V dropped 5 bases and J dropped 7; count of bases not matched to a gene: 11. CDR3 amino acids: CASRAGTVGAEKLFF. CDR3 nucleotide sequence: TGCGCCAGCAGAGCCGGGACAGTGGGGGCTGAAAAACTGTTTTTT.

The chain combines TRBV19 with TRBJ1-4; maybe TRBD1 (6 bases). V shed 3 bases and J shed 4 bases, with 12 bases lying between them. This CDR3 region has 15 residues. Germline loops: CDR1 LNHDA, CDR2 SQIVND (reference sequence). The CDR3 nucleotides read TGTGCCAGTAGTATTCGGACAGATTTTAATGAAAAACTGTTTTTT. Its translation is CASSIRTDFNEKLFF.

This clone was counted only a few times. The CDR3 nucleotides are TGTGCCAGCAGTTTATCGGGGGGTCGGAATCAGCCCCAGCATTTT. Encoded protein: CASSLSGGRNQPQHF. V and J are TRBV28 and TRBJ1-5; D might be TRBD1 (5 bases). V gave up 1 base and J gave up 4 bases, with 11 bases separating them. This CDR3 spans 15 amino acids. Germline loops: CDR1 MDHEN, CDR2 SYDVKM.

Worth noting for this clone: The sample contains more than one DNA sequence encoding this CDR3. The rearrangement links TRBV9 to TRBJ2-7, with 9 bases identical to TRBD1. The trim removed 0 bases at V and 4 bases at J, leaving 2 bases unmatched. The germline CDR1 and CDR2 sequences are SGDLS and YYNGEE. The length of the CDR3 is 14 residues. The CDR3 is CASSVGTGAYEQYF. For the CDR3, the DNA is TGTGCCAGCAGCGTAGGGACAGGGGCTTACGAGCAGTACTTC. Combining the CDR3 with reference TRBV9 and TRBJ2-7 gives the whole variable domain DSGVTQTPKHLITATGQRVTLRCSPRSGDLSVYWYQQSLDQGLQFLIQYYNGEERAKGNILERFSAQQFPDLHSELNLSSLELGDSALYFCASSVGTGAYEQYFGPGTRLTVT.

The chain couples TRBV2 to TRBJ2-3; perhaps TRBD2 as D (6 bases). Germline loops: CDR1 SNHLY, CDR2 FYNNEI. This CDR3 contains 15 residues. Trimming removed 6 bases from V and 0 bases from J, with 13 bases in between. This chain's CDR3 is CASRKQGTSTDTQYF. In DNA, the CDR3 is TGTGCCAGCAGGAAACAAGGGACTAGCACAGATACGCAGTATTTT. The variable domain in full, with the rest retrieved from reference TRBV2 and TRBJ2-3, is EPEVTQTPSHQVTQMGQEVILRCVPISNHLYFYWYRQILGQKVEFLVSFYNNEISEKSEIFDDQFSVERPDGSNFTLKIRSTKLEDSAMYFCASRKQGTSTDTQYFGPGTRLTVL.

Concerning this clone: A junction boundary mismatches the germline segment, possibly from a read error. The V gene is TRBV9, the J gene TRBJ1-2; unclear D gene. The CDR3 is made up of 13 amino acids. Germline V gene sequence: CDR1 SGDLS, CDR2 YYNGEE. The CDR3, as DNA: TGTGCCAGCAGTGTGACTCCTAACGATGGCTACACCTTC. This sequence encodes CASSVTPNDGYTF.

V gene TRBV6-5 combines with J gene TRBJ1-1, with 7 bases fitting TRBD1. V lost 10 bases, J lost 0 bases, and 5 bases stayed unmatched. The CDR3 is made up of 13 amino acids. Germline V CDR1 and CDR2: MNHEY, SVGAGI. This CDR3 is CATRDSLNTEAFF. The CDR3 nucleotides are TGTGCCACTAGGGACAGCTTGAACACTGAAGCTTTCTTT.

This clone was seen just once. The rearrangement links TRBV5-1 to TRBJ2-7, with 12 bases lining up with TRBD2. This CDR3 has 15 amino acids. Trimming removed 4 bases from V and 4 bases from J; junction bases left unmatched: 6. The germline gives CDR1 SGHRS, CDR2 YFSETQ. CDR3 coding DNA: TGCGCCAGCAGCCCCCGACTAGCGGGAGATTACGAGCAGTACTTC. Translation: CASSPRLAGDYEQYF.

The chain combines TRBV7-2 with TRBJ2-3; the match to TRBD2 covers 8 bases. Germline V gene sequence: CDR1 SGHTA, CDR2 FQGNSA. V gave up 3 bases and J gave up 0 bases; unmatched junction bases: 5. The CDR3 has 16 residues. CDR3 sequence reads: CASSLRAGESTDTQYF. DNA of the CDR3: TGTGCCAGCAGCTTGAGAGCGGGGGAGAGCACAGATACGCAGTATTTT.

This chain uses TRBV11-1 with TRBJ1-6; TRBD1 agrees at 10 bases. V gave up 2 bases and J gave up 8 bases; unmatched junction bases: 6. Per germline, CDR1 SGHAT and CDR2 FQDESV (reference sequence). The CDR3 is 16 amino acids. The CDR3 region is CASSLSRTGGDSPLHF. CDR3 DNA: TGTGCCAGCAGCTTAAGCCGGACAGGGGGAGATTCACCCCTCCACTTT.

The rearrangement joins TRBV2 to TRBJ2-7; 7 bases match TRBD1. V trimming: 11 bases; J trimming: 2 bases; junction bases outside the gene matches: 3. CDR1 is SNHLY and CDR2 is FYNNEI in the germline V gene. This CDR3 is built from 11 residues. CDR3 region: CAGGQTYEQYF. In nucleotides, the CDR3 is TGTGCCGGGGGACAGACCTACGAGCAGTACTTC. Variable domain in full (rest from reference TRBV2 and TRBJ2-7): EPEVTQTPSHQVTQMGQEVILRCVPISNHLYFYWYRQILGQKVEFLVSFYNNEISEKSEIFDDQFSVERPDGSNFTLKIRSTKLEDSAMYFCAGGQTYEQYFGPGTRLTVT.

The gene calls are TRBV2 and TRBJ2-4; 10 bases are a match to TRBD1. The germline CDR1 and CDR2 sequences are SNHLY and FYNNEI. J lost 6 bases, V lost 6 bases, and 8 bases had no gene match. The CDR3 consists of 15 residues. The CDR3 bases are TGTGCCAGCAGCGACAGGGGGCTAGCTGGAAACATTCAGTACTTC. It translates to CASSDRGLAGNIQYF. The whole variable domain, remainder taken from reference TRBV2 and TRBJ2-4, is EPEVTQTPSHQVTQMGQEVILRCVPISNHLYFYWYRQILGQKVEFLVSFYNNEISEKSEIFDDQFSVERPDGSNFTLKIRSTKLEDSAMYFCASSDRGLAGNIQYFGAGTRLSVL.

The chain links TRBV28 to TRBJ1-1, with no clear D. CDR1 and CDR2 from the germline V gene are MDHEN and SYDVKM. V was trimmed by 1 base and J by 10 bases, leaving 13 bases between them. CDR3 length equals 13 residues. CDR3 in DNA: TGTGCCAGCAGTTTATACCTTACCAACGGAGCTTTCTTT. Its translation is CASSLYLTNGAFF.

The rearrangement joins TRBV19 to TRBJ2-1; 14 nucleotides agree with TRBD2. CDR1 is LNHDA, CDR2 SQIVND, per germline (reference sequence). The CDR3 is 15 residues long. V was clipped by 4 bases and J by 9 bases; unmatched bases: 5. The CDR3 reads CASSRGLAGAFEQFF. The CDR3 region has the DNA TGTGCCAGTAGTAGGGGACTAGCGGGAGCGTTTGAGCAGTTCTTC.

This clone was seen a few times. This chain uses TRBV7-8 with TRBJ1-6; a possible D gene is TRBD1 (5 bases). V was cut by 1 base and J by 17 bases, with 18 bases left in between. The CDR3 has 14 residues. Germline V gene data show CDR1 as SGHVS and CDR2 as FQNEAQ. This CDR3 is CASSLVQGTRIFHF. CDR3 bases: TGTGCCAGCAGCTTAGTGCAGGGAACGAGGATTTTCCACTTT.

V and J are TRBV19 and TRBJ2-7, with 10 bases lining up with TRBD2. Per the germline V gene, CDR1 is LNHDA and CDR2 is SQIVND (reference sequence). V lost 5 bases to trimming and J lost 2 bases; unmatched junction nucleotides: 6. The CDR3 has 15 residues. The CDR3 protein is CASSDRTSGTYEQYF. The DNA of the CDR3 is TGTGCCAGTAGTGACCGGACTAGCGGAACCTACGAGCAGTACTTC. Combining the CDR3 with reference TRBV19 and TRBJ2-7 gives the whole variable domain DGGITQSPKYLFRKEGQNVTLSCEQNLNHDAMYWYRQDPGQGLRLIYYSQIVNDFQKGDIAEGYSVSREKKESFPLTVTSAQKNPTAFYLCASSDRTSGTYEQYFGPGTRLTVT.

This chain joins TRBV29-1 and TRBJ1-4; perhaps TRBD1 as D (5 bases). Trimming left V 5 bases short and J 0 bases short, with 19 bases between. CDR1 and CDR2 from the germline V gene are SQVTM and ANQGSEA. This CDR3 region has 17 residues. Written as DNA, the CDR3 is TGCAGCGTTTCGGGGGATGAGGAGAGCTCAACTAATGAAAAACTGTTTTTT. This translates into CSVSGDEESSTNEKLFF.

The chain is built from TRBV7-8 and TRBJ2-3; D gene ambiguous. Per the germline V gene, CDR1 is SGHVS and CDR2 is FQNEAQ. V was pared by 1 base and J by 1 base, with 12 bases between. The CDR3 extends over 16 amino acids. This CDR3 is CASSLGNSRGTDTQYF. Written as DNA, the CDR3 is TGTGCCAGCAGCTTAGGGAATTCTCGGGGCACAGATACGCAGTATTTT.